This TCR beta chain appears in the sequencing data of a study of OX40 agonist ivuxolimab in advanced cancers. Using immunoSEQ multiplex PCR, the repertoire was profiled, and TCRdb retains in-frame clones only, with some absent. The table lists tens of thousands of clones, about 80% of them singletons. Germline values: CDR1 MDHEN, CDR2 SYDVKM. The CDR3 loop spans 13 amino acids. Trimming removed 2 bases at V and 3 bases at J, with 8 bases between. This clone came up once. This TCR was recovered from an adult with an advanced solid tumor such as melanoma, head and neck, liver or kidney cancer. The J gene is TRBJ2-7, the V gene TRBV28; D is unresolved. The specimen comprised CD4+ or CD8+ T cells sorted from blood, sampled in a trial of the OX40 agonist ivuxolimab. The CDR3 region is CASSLPGDYEQYF. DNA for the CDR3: TGTGCCAGCAGTTTACCCGGAGACTACGAGCAGTACTTC. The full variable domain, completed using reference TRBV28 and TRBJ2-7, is DVKVTQSSRYLVKRTGEKVFLECVQDMDHENMFWYRQDPGLGLRLIYFSYDVKMKEKGDIPEGYSVSREKKERFSLILESASTNQTSMYLCASSLPGDYEQYFGPGTRLTVT.